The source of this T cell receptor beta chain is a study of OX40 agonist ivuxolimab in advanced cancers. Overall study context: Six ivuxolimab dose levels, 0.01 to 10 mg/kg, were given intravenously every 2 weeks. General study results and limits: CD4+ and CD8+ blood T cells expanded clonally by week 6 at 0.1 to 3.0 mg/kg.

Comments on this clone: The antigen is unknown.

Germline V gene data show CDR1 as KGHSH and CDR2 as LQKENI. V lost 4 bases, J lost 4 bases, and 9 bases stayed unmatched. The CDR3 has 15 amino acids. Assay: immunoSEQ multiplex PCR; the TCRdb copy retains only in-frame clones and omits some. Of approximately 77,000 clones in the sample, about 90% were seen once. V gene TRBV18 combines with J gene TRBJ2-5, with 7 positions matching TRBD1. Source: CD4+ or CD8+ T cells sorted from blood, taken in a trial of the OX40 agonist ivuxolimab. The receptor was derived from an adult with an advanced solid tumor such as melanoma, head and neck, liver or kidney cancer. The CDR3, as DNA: TGTGCCAGCTCACTGCAGACAGGGATATCAGAGACCCAGTACTTC. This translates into CASSLQTGISETQYF. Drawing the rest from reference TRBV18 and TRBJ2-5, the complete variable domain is NAGVMQNPRHLVRRRGQEARLRCSPMKGHSHVYWYRQLPEEGLKFMVYLQKENIIDESGMPKERFSAEFPKEGPSILRIQQVVRGDSAAYFCASSLQTGISETQYFGPGTRLLVL.